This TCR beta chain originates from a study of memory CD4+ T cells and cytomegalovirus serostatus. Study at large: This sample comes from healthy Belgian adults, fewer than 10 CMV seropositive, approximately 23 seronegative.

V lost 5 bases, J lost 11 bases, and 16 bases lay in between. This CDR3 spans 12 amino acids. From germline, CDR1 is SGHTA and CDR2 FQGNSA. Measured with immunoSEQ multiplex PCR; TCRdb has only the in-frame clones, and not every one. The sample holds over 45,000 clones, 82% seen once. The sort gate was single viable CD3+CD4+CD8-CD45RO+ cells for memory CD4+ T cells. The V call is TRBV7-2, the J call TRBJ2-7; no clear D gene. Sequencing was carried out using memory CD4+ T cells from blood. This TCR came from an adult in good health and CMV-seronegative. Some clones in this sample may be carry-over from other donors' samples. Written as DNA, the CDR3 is TGTGCCAGCAGCCCCCAAGGAATCGGCAAGTACTTC. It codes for CASSPQGIGKYF.